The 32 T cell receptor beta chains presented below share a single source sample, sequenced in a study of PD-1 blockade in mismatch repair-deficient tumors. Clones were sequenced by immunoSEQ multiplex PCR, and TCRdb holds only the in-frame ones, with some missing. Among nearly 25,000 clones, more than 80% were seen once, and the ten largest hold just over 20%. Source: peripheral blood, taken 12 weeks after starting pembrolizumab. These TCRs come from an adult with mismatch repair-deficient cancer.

The DNA for the CDR3 is TGCGCCAGCAGCCAGAAACAGTTTGGCACAGATACGCAGTATTTT. Translation: CASSQKQFGTDTQYF. The gene calls are TRBV4-3 and TRBJ2-3; D not certain. This CDR3 is 15 amino acids long. V shed 3 bases and J shed 1 base, with 11 bases lying between them. The germline gives CDR1 LGHNA, CDR2 YSLEER.

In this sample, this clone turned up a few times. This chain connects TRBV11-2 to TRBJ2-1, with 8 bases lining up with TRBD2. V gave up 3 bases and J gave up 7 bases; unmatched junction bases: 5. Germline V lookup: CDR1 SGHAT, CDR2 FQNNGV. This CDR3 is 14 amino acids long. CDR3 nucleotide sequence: TGTGCCAGCAGCTTTAGCGGGAATCTGAATGAGCAGTTCTTC. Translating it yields CASSFSGNLNEQFF.

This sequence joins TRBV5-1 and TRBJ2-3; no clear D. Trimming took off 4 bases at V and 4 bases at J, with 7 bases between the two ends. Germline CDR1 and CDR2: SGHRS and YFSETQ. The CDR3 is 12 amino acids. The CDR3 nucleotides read TGCGCCAGCAGCCACCGGTCAGATACGCAGTATTTT. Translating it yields CASSHRSDTQYF.

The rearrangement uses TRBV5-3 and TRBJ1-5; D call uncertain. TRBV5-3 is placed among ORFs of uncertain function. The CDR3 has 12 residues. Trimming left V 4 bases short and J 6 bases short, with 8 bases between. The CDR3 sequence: CARSGVGQPQHF. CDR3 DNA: TGTGCCAGAAGCGGAGTGGGTCAGCCCCAGCATTTT.

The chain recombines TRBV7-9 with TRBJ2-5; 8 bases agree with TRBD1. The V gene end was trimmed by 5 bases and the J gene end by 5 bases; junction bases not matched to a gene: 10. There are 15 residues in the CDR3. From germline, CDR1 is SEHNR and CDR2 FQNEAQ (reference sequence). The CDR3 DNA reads TGTGCCAGCAGCCCTCCGACAGGGGCTAGGGAGACCCAGTACTTC. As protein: CASSPPTGARETQYF.

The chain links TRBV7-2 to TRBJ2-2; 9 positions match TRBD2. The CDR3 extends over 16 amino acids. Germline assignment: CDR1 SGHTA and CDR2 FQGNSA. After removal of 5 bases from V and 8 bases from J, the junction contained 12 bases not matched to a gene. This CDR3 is CASSPPGLAGQGELFF. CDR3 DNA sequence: TGTGCCAGCAGCCCACCGGGACTAGCCGGACAGGGGGAGCTGTTTTTT. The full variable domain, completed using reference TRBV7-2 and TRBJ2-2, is GAGVSQSPSNKVTEKGKDVELRCDPISGHTALYWYRQSLGQGLEFLIYFQGNSAPDKSGLPSDRFSAERTGGSVSTLTIQRTQQEDSAVYLCASSPPGLAGQGELFFGEGSRLTVL.

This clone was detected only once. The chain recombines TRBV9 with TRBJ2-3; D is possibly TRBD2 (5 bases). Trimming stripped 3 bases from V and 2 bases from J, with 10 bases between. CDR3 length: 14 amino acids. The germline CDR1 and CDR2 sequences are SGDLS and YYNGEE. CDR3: CASSAGLHTDTQYF. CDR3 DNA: TGTGCCAGCAGCGCAGGACTTCACACAGATACGCAGTATTTT.

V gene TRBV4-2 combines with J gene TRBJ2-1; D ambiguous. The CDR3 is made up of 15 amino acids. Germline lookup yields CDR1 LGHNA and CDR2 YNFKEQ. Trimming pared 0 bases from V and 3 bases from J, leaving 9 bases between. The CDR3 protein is CASSQDGRIYNEQFF. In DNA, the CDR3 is TGTGCCAGCAGCCAAGATGGTAGAATCTACAATGAGCAGTTCTTC.

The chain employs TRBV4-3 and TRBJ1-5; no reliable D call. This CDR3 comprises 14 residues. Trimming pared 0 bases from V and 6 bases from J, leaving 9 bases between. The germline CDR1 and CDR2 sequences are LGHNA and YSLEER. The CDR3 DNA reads TGCGCCAGCAGCCAAGATTTTTCGGTTCAGCCCCAGCATTTT. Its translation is CASSQDFSVQPQHF.

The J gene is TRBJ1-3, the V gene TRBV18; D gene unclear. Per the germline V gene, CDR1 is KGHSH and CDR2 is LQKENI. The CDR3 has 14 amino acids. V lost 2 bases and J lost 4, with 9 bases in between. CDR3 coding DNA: TGTGCCAGCTCACCAGAGGGATACGGAAACACCATATATTTT. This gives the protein CASSPEGYGNTIYF.

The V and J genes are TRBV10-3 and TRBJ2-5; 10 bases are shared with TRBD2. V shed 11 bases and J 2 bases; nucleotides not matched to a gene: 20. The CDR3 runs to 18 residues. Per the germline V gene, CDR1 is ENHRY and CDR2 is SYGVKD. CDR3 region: CAAKPGTSAGRVQETQYF. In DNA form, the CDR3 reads TGTGCCGCCAAACCCGGGACTAGCGCCGGTCGAGTACAAGAGACCCAGTACTTC.

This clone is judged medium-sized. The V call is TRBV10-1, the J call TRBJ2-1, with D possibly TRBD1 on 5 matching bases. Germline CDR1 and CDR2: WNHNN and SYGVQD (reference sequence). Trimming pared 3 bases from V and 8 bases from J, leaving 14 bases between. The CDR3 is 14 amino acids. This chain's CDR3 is CASSESGNGDEQFF. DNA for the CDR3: TGCGCCAGCAGTGAATCAGGGAATGGCGATGAGCAGTTCTTC.

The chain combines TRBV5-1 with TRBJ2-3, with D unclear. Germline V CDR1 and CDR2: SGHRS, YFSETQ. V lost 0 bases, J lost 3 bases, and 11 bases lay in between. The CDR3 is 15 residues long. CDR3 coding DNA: TGCGCCAGCAGCTTGGCCAGTAGGGAAACAGATACGCAGTATTTT. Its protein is CASSLASRETDTQYF.

CDR3 nucleotide sequence: TGTGCCAGCAGCTTAGGCATAGCGGGGGGCACAGATACGCAGTATTTT. Protein: CASSLGIAGGTDTQYF. V usage is TRBV7-3 and J usage is TRBJ2-3, with 9 bases lining up with TRBD2. The CDR3 consists of 16 residues. Losses at the gene ends were 2 bases for V and 1 base for J; bases not matched to a gene: 4. Germline CDR1 reads SGHTA; CDR2 reads FQGTGA.

The CDR3 here is CASSLPTGTRVNEQFF. The CDR3 region has the DNA TGTGCCAGCAGTCTACCCACCGGGACTAGGGTTAATGAGCAGTTCTTC. The genes are TRBV27 and TRBJ2-1; 8 bases align to TRBD2. The CDR3 totals 16 residues. Germline CDR1 is MNHEY and CDR2 is SMNVEV (reference sequence). Trimming removed 5 bases from V and 7 bases from J; junction bases left unmatched: 13.

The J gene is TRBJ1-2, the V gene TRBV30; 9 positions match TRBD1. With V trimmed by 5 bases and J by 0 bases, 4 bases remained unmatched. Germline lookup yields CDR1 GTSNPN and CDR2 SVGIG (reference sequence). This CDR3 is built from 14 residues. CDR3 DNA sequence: TGTGCCTGGGTCGGACAGGGGCCTAACTATGGCTACACCTTC. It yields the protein CAWVGQGPNYGYTF.

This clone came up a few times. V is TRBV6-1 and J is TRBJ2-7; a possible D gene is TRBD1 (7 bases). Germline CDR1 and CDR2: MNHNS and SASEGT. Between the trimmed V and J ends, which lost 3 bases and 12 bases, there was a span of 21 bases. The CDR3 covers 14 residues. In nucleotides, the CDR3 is TGTGCCAGCAGTGACCCTGGGACAGCGGGCCGCGGGTACTTC. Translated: CASSDPGTAGRGYF.

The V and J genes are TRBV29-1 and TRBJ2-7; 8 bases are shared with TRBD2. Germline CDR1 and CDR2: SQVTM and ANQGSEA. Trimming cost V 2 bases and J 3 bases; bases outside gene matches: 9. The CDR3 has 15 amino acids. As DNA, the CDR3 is TGCAGCGTTGAAACAGGGACCCTAGCGGGCTACGAGCAGTACTTC. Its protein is CSVETGTLAGYEQYF.

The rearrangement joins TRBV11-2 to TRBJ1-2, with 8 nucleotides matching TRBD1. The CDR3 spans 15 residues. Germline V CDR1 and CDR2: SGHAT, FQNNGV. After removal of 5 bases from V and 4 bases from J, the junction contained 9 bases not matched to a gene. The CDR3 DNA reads TGTGCCAGCAGCCTTATTACAGGGGGAAGCTATGGCTACACCTTC. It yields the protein CASSLITGGSYGYTF.

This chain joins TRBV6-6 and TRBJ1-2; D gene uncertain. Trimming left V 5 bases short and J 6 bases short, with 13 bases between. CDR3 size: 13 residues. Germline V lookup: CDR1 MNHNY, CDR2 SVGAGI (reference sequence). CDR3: CASSAGILHGYTF. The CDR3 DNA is TGTGCCAGCAGTGCGGGAATTCTCCATGGCTACACCTTC.

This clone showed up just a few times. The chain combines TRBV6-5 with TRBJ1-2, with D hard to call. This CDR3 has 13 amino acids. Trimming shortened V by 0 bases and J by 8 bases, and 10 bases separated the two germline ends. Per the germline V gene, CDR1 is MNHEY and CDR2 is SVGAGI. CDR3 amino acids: CASSYSMGWGYTF. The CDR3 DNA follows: TGTGCCAGCAGTTACTCGATGGGTTGGGGCTACACCTTC.

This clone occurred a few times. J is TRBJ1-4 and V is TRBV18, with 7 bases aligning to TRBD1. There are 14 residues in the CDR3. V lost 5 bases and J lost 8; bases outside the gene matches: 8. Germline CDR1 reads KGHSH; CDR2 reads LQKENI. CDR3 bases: TGTGCCAGCTCATCCGGGACAGTGGGCGAAAAACTGTTTTTT. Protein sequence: CASSSGTVGEKLFF.

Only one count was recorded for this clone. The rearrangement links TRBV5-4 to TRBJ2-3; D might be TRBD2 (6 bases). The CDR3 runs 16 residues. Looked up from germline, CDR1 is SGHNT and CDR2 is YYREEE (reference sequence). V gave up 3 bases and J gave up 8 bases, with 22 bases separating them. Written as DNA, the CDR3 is TGTGCCAGCAGCTCCTCTTACCGGGACTCGGGTTTTACGCAGTATTTT. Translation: CASSSSYRDSGFTQYF.

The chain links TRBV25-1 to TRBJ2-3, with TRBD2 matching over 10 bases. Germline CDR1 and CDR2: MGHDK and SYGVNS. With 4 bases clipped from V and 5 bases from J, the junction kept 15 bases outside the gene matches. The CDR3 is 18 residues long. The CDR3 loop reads CASSGHVSAGGPKDTQYF. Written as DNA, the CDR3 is TGTGCCAGCAGTGGCCATGTATCAGCGGGAGGGCCTAAAGATACGCAGTATTTT.

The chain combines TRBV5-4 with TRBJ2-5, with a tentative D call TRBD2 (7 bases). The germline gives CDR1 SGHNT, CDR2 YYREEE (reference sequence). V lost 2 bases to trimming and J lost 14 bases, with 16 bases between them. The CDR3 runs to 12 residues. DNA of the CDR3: TGTGCCAGCAGCTTATTCACGGGGGGCCTATACTTC. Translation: CASSLFTGGLYF.

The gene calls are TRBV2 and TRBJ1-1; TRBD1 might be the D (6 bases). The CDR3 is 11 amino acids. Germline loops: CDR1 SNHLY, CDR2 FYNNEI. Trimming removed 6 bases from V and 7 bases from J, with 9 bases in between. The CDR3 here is CASRADSEAFF. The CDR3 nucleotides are TGTGCCAGCAGAGCGGACAGTGAAGCTTTCTTT.

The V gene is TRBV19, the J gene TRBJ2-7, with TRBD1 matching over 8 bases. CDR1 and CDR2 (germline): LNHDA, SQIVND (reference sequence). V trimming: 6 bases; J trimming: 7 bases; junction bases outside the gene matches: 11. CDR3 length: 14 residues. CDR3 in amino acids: CASSTDRGAREQYF. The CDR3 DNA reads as TGTGCCAGTAGCACCGACAGGGGCGCCAGGGAGCAGTACTTC.

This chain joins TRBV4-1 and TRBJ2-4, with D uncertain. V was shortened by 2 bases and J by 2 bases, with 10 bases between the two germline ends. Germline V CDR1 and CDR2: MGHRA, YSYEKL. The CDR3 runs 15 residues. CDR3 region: CASSQLGFTKNIQYF. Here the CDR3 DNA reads TGCGCCAGCAGCCAATTAGGGTTTACCAAAAACATTCAGTACTTC.

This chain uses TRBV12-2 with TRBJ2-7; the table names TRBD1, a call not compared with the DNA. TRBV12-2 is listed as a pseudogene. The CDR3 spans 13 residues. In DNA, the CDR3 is TGTGCAAGTCGCTTAGTTACAGGGGCCGAGCAGTACTTC. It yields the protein CASRLVTGAEQYF.

The CDR3 region is CASTGRGNEQFF. The CDR3 DNA reads TGTGCCAGCACCGGGCGAGGAAATGAGCAGTTCTTC. J is TRBJ2-1 and V is TRBV27; D uncertain. V lost 7 bases to trimming and J lost 7 bases, with 11 bases between them. There are 12 residues in the CDR3. Germline-derived CDR1 and CDR2 are MNHEY and SMNVEV (reference sequence).

CDR3 loop: CASSDSWGGISGYTF. In DNA form, the CDR3 reads TGTGCCAGCAGTGATTCATGGGGTGGAATAAGTGGTTACACCTTC. The chain is built from TRBV6-1 and TRBJ1-2; the D is unclear. Germline V gene data show CDR1 as MNHNS and CDR2 as SASEGT. This CDR3 comprises 15 residues. Trimming removed 3 bases from V and 11 bases from J, with 22 bases in between.

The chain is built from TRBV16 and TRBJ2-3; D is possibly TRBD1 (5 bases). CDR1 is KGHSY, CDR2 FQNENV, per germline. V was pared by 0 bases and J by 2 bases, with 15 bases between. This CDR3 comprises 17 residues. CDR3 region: CASSQSTAHSPTDTQYF. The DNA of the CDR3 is TGTGCCAGCAGCCAATCGACAGCTCACAGTCCCACAGATACGCAGTATTTT.